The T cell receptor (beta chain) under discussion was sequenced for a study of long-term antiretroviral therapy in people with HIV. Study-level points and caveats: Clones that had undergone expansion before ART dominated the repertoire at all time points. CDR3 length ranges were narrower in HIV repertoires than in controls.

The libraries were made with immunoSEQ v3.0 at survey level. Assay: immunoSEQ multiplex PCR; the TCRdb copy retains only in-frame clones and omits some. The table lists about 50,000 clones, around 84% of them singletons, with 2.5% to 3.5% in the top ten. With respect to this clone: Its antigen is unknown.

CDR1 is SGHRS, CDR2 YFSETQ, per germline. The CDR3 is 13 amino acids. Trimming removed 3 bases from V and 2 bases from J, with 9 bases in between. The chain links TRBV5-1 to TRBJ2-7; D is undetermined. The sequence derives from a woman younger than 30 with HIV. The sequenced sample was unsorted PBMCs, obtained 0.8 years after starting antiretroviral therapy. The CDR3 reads CASSYLRAYEQYF. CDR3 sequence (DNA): TGCGCCAGCAGCTACCTCAGAGCCTACGAGCAGTACTTC. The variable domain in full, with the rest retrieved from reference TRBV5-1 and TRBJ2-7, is KAGVTQTPRYLIKTRGQQVTLSCSPISGHRSVSWYQQTPGQGLQFLFEYFSETQRNKGNFPGRFSGRQFSNSRSEMNVSTLELGDSALYLCASSYLRAYEQYFGPGTRLTVT.